Listed below are T cell receptor beta chains from one sample, sequenced in a study of shared clonotypes between healthy human individuals. Produced via immunoSEQ multiplex PCR; TCRdb's table is partial and in-frame only. This sample has around 2.3 million clones; more than 90% occur once, and the top ten carry about 0.13%. The material sequenced was naive CD4+ T cells sorted from blood. These receptors were taken from a man aged 18-30 years in good health. The CDR3 runs from the conserved cysteine through the conserved F or W.

j_call,v_call,cdr3_aa
TRBJ1-2,TRBV27,CASILLTGCGYTF
TRBJ2-7,TRBV9,CASKELGDSGNPYEQYF
TRBJ2-2,TRBV5-4,CASSPAGGLGGELFF
TRBJ1-5,TRBV6-1,CASSVEGQGSQPQHF
TRBJ1-1,TRBV11-2,CASSKYSEGTEAFF
TRBJ2-2,TRBV2,CASSEALAGGAGELFF
TRBJ1-1,TRBV11-2,CASSLGGQGFTEAFF
TRBJ2-2,TRBV28,CASSLISVGTGELLF
TRBJ2-5,TRBV7-2,CASSSQGGWVETQYF
TRBJ1-2,TRBV18,CASSQSVPGQNYGYTF
TRBJ1-5,TRBV19,CASRPDRVNQPQHF
TRBJ2-7,TRBV9,CASSVVGKTSGSGYEQYF
TRBJ1-4,TRBV5-1,CASTYDIVGGGEKLFF
TRBJ2-7,TRBV18,CASSPSLDPDGSYEQYF
TRBJ2-7,TRBV7-8,CASSLRAGGSSYEQYF
TRBJ1-1,TRBV29-1,CSVGYREGTEAFF
TRBJ1-1,TRBV10-3,CAISGVERGTEAFF
TRBJ2-4,TRBV5-4,CASSSLAGERNIQYF
TRBJ1-1,TRBV18,CASSPQNSQNTEAFF
TRBJ1-2,TRBV5-4,CASSSGQPSSYGYTF
TRBJ2-7,TRBV21-1,CASSKEVGRPYEQYF
TRBJ2-3,TRBV27,CASRRLTDTQYF
TRBJ2-5,TRBV5-4,CASSFPPGTSGPQETQYF
TRBJ1-5,TRBV7-9,CASTPGQGENQPQHF
TRBJ2-4,TRBV21-1,CASSKRDRRMDIQYF
TRBJ2-7,TRBV21-1,CASSKDEYEQYF
TRBJ1-2,TRBV5-1,CASSWGQGATIGYTF
TRBJ2-1,TRBV4-1,CASSQDPTGLHNEQFF
TRBJ2-7,TRBV10-3,CAISPTQRGGSYEQYF
TRBJ2-7,TRBV21-1,CASSNFEGGLLGEQYF
TRBJ1-4,TRBV6-1,CASSGTGTTNEKLFF
TRBJ2-1,TRBV7-6,CASRPTGGRRELSYNEQFF
TRBJ1-1,TRBV30,CAWSVRQSAFF
TRBJ2-7,TRBV10-1,CASSTGTGGYEQYF
TRBJ2-1,TRBV4-2,CASSRSGGAGYNEQFF
TRBJ1-3,TRBV7-9,CASSLDSGVGNTIYF
TRBJ1-4,TRBV25-1,CASSQLGHSNEKLFF
TRBJ2-6,TRBV7-2,CASSKTGHSSGANVLTF
TRBJ2-4,TRBV6-1,CASSEMGRGTIQYF
TRBJ2-2,TRBV28,CASSPGQVNTGELFF
TRBJ1-2,TRBV30,CAWSQVNYGYTF
TRBJ1-5,TRBV7-9,CASSLTGSSQPQHF
TRBJ2-2,TRBV18,CASSPHGGSNTGELFF
TRBJ2-7,TRBV7-2,CASSTGTSGLSYEQYF
TRBJ2-5,TRBV30,CAWSVRFGETQYF
TRBJ2-7,TRBV6-6,CASSPGTGGHEQYF
TRBJ2-3,TRBV11-3,CASSLGGLPPGTQYF
TRBJ2-5,TRBV5-1,CASSPGLAGQETQYF
TRBJ2-3,TRBV7-9,CASARVVLTSTDTQYF
TRBJ2-7,TRBV6-5,CASSPRTGAGYEQYF
TRBJ2-1,TRBV4-3,CASSQDLSRNEQFF
TRBJ1-2,TRBV5-1,CASSLLGEAGYTF
TRBJ1-2,TRBV2,CASSSQGNYGYTF